Here is one TCR beta chain with its context. The antigen remains undetermined. Use of 60 Vbeta and 13 Jbeta primers characterized the PCR. TCRdb keeps only in-frame clones here, not all; method: immunoSEQ multiplex PCR. The sample has over 100,000 clones, over 75% seen once. The donors (healthy individuals) were bone marrow donors. The CDR3 totals 15 residues. Unmatched junction bases numbered 10, after V lost 4 bases and J lost 5 bases. Germline CDR1 SNHLY, CDR2 FYNNEI. This entry comes from a study of cytomegalovirus exposure and HLA in healthy donors. Study information: Of all 400 or so donors who were genotyped, about 84% belonged to the Caucasian-associated ancestry cluster. General study points: Presence/absence analysis assumed near-uniform sequencing depth across donors. Another analysis was done later, and it associated over 15,000 TCR beta sequences with HLA alleles at 0.05 false discovery rate.

The clonotype comes from a male donor in good health and CMV-seropositive. This sequence joins TRBV2 and TRBJ2-5; 7 bases are shared with TRBD2. The sample consisted of PBMCs. Written as DNA, the CDR3 is TGTGCCAGCAGTGCCGAAATAGCGGGCGGGGAGACCCAGTACTTC. Amino acid sequence: CASSAEIAGGETQYF.